This note documents a single T cell receptor (beta chain) sequence. The data originate from a study of naive and memory T cell subsets. Germline lookup yields CDR1 MNHNS and CDR2 SASEGT. Trimming took off 6 bases at V and 3 bases at J, with 8 bases between the two ends. CDR3 length equals 12 residues. Treatment described: skin biopsy from PPD injection site in Mantoux-positive individual. An oligonucleotide containing a UMI was ligated to the 3' end of TCR cDNA. Ligated cDNA underwent four rounds of PCR with nested alpha and beta constant region primers and SP2. TCRdb reprocessed the UMI-ligation and nested PCR reads via MiXCR and lists one record per CDR3 protein. The sample has about 37,000 distinct CDR3 sequences, roughly 9.6% seen once.

The chain combines TRBV6-1 with TRBJ1-2; no firm D call. Material: skin, obtained from a tuberculin skin test site. The receptor was isolated from an adult in good health. As DNA, the CDR3 is TGTGCCAGCAGAAACAGCTACTATGGCTACACCTTC. It is translated as CASRNSYYGYTF.